This is a list of T cell receptor beta chains from one sample in a study of shared clonotypes between healthy human individuals. Using immunoSEQ multiplex PCR, the repertoire was profiled, and TCRdb retains in-frame clones only, with some absent. The repertoire holds 2,500,000 or so clones, with 80% to 95% as singletons. The sample consisted of naive CD4+ T cells from PBMCs. The origin of the receptors is a man between 18 and 35 years old in good health. Some clones in this sample may be carry-over from other donors' samples. The CDR3 runs from the conserved cysteine through the conserved F or W. A D gene is named only where the DNA matches it firmly. Size tells how often a clone was seen (once, few, many) or the class of an expanded clone, and some rows leave it out.

d_call j_call v_call clone_size cdr3_aa cdr3_nt
TRBD2 TRBJ2-1 TRBV5-1 NA CASSLLAGGQLYNEQFF TGCGCCAGCAGCCTTCTGGCGGGAGGGCAGCTCTACAATGAGCAGTTCTTC
NA TRBJ1-5 TRBV25-1 NA CASSGGTNQPQHF TGTGCCAGCAGTGGGGGGACTAATCAGCCCCAGCATTTT
TRBD1 TRBJ1-1 TRBV5-1 NA CASSLGTGDTEAFF TGCGCCAGCAGCTTAGGGACAGGAGACACTGAAGCTTTCTTT
TRBD1 TRBJ2-5 TRBV6-1 NA CASNPGQGAQETQYF TGTGCCAGCAACCCGGGACAGGGGGCCCAAGAGACCCAGTACTTC
NA TRBJ2-5 TRBV5-6 NA CASSFGGGIYQETQYF TGTGCCAGCAGCTTTGGGGGCGGGATCTACCAAGAGACCCAGTACTTC
TRBD2 TRBJ2-7 TRBV28 NA CASTERTSSTGYEQYF TGTGCCAGCACCGAACGGACTAGTAGTACGGGTTACGAGCAGTACTTC
NA TRBJ2-1 TRBV7-6 NA CASSPSVSYNEQFF TGTGCCAGCAGTCCTAGCGTCTCCTACAATGAGCAGTTCTTC
TRBD1 TRBJ1-5 TRBV30 NA CAWSEGQQVSQPQHF TGTGCCTGGAGTGAGGGACAGCAGGTTAGTCAGCCCCAGCATTTT
NA TRBJ1-1 TRBV7-9 few CASSTHQGNPEAFF TGTGCCAGCAGCACTCACCAGGGGAATCCTGAAGCTTTCTTT
NA TRBJ1-1 TRBV29-1 NA CSVRRLLAGLEAFF TGCAGCGTTAGGCGACTTCTCGCCGGTCTTGAAGCTTTCTTT
NA TRBJ1-2 TRBV20-1 NA CSASVGGGLTF TGCAGTGCTAGCGTCGGTGGGGGACTCACCTTC
NA TRBJ1-1 TRBV18 NA CASSPDTLTTEAFF TGTGCCAGCTCACCAGATACCTTGACAACTGAAGCTTTCTTT
NA TRBJ2-7 TRBV5-1 once CASSLGPHTSYEQYF TGCGCCAGCAGCTTGGGCCCGCACACCTCCTACGAGCAGTACTTC
NA TRBJ1-2 TRBV6-5 NA CASSPTGTGNYGYTF TGTGCCAGCAGTCCCACCGGGACTGGGAACTATGGCTACACCTTC
NA TRBJ1-1 TRBV28 NA CASSLRTVLNTEAFF TGTGCCAGCAGTTTACGGACCGTCCTGAACACTGAAGCTTTCTTT
NA TRBJ2-1 TRBV5-1 NA CASSLAGRGNNEQFF TGCGCCAGCAGCTTAGCGGGCCGGGGGAACAATGAGCAGTTCTTC
NA TRBJ2-7 TRBV28 NA CASSTVGSSYEQYF TGTGCCAGCAGCACCGTTGGCAGCTCCTACGAGCAGTACTTC
TRBD2 TRBJ2-7 TRBV28 NA CASSYRLTTSGPTYEQYF TGTGCCAGCAGTTACCGACTGACGACTAGCGGCCCAACCTACGAGCAGTACTTC
NA TRBJ2-5 TRBV2 NA CASRSGAAETQYF TGTGCCAGCAGATCAGGGGCCGCAGAGACCCAGTACTTC
NA TRBJ2-2 TRBV21-1 NA CASSKPGQGFDTGELFF TGTGCCAGCAGCAAGCCCGGACAGGGGTTTGACACCGGGGAGCTGTTTTTT
NA TRBJ2-2 TRBV19 NA CASKTNTGELFF TGTGCCAGTAAAACGAACACCGGGGAGCTGTTTTTT
TRBD1 TRBJ2-7 TRBV27 NA CARAKGQGFCYEQYF TGTGCCAGAGCTAAGGGACAGGGGTTCTGCTACGAGCAGTACTTC
TRBD1 TRBJ2-7 TRBV11-1 NA CASNIPGQQAVTYEQYF TGTGCCAGCAACATCCCGGGACAGCAAGCGGTGACCTACGAGCAGTACTTC
TRBD1 TRBJ1-1 TRBV5-1 NA CASSFPGQGKNTEAFF TGCGCCAGCAGCTTCCCAGGACAGGGGAAAAACACTGAAGCTTTCTTT
NA TRBJ2-7 TRBV5-4 NA CASTTQGRAAEQYF TGTGCCAGCACCACACAGGGCCGGGCCGCCGAGCAGTACTTC
NA TRBJ2-3 TRBV28 once CASSLSGTGTDTQYF TGTGCCAGCAGTTTATCCGGGACTGGCACAGATACGCAGTATTTT
NA TRBJ2-1 TRBV7-8 NA CASSPGDRPYNEQFF TGTGCCAGCAGTCCGGGGGACAGACCCTACAATGAGCAGTTCTTC
NA TRBJ1-2 TRBV15 NA CATSHTGFGYGYTF TGTGCCACCAGCCACACAGGGTTCGGTTATGGCTACACCTTC